The next 27 T cell receptor beta chains were all read from a single sample in a study of T-cell memory formation after mild COVID-19 (dated by TCRdb to the early 2020s). Receptors were amplified or captured by 5' RACE. The run used an Illumina NovaSeq 6000. TCRdb reworked the public reads: Q25 trimming with fastp, MiXCR clone assembly, productive beta chains retained. Each entry merges the rows of one CDR3 protein and shows their most common DNA and genes. Across this sample there are more than 70,000 distinct CDR3 sequences, with over 11% seen only once. 25% to 35% of the sample comes from the top ten. Input material: PBMCs or a T cell subset sorted from them (not recorded which). These receptors all come from an adult woman who had mild COVID-19 (a few samples of this study predate the infection). The sample titles of this study are shuffled in the database, so cell type and time point are left out; the donor was told from shared clones.

This clonotype was detected a few times. V and J are TRBV12-3 or TRBV12-4 and TRBJ2-7; 7 nucleotides agree with TRBD1. The CDR3 contains 13 residues. The junction had 6 bases not matched to a gene; V was cut back by 10 bases and J by 0 bases. The CDR3 loop reads CATRDSYSYEQYF. The CDR3 nucleotides read TGTGCCACCAGGGACAGTTACTCCTACGAGCAGTACTTC.

This clonotype has a handful of counts. The DNA for the CDR3 is TGCGCCAGCAGAACCCTACAGTCGGGAAACACTGAAGCTTTCTTT. It is translated as CASRTLQSGNTEAFF. The chain links TRBV4-3 to TRBJ1-1; no definite D call. The CDR3 has 15 residues. Germline V lookup: CDR1 LGHNA, CDR2 YSLEER. The V end was cut by 6 bases, the J end by 2 bases, with 16 bases between.

The chain joins TRBV6-2 or TRBV6-3 to TRBJ2-5; D call uncertain. V was trimmed by 2 bases and J by 5 bases, leaving 3 bases between them. Germline values: CDR1 MNHEY, CDR2 SVGEGT. The CDR3 extends over 11 amino acids. The CDR3 sequence: CASSYPETQYF. CDR3 sequence (DNA): TGTGCCAGCAGTTACCCGGAGACCCAGTACTTC.

The table lists this clonotype with a few counts. This sequence joins TRBV2 and TRBJ2-3, with 12 bases that match TRBD1. Germline trimming cut 9 bases from V and 3 bases from J; bases unmatched to any gene: 7. Germline CDR1 reads SNHLY; CDR2 reads FYNNEI. The CDR3 has 15 residues. CDR3 sequence reads: CARGTGGVFTDTQYF. For the CDR3, the DNA is TGTGCCAGGGGGACAGGGGGCGTTTTTACAGATACGCAGTATTTT.

This clonotype was observed many times. The rearrangement links TRBV10-3 to TRBJ2-3; TRBD1 matches 8 bases. Germline V gives CDR1 ENHRY, CDR2 SYGVKD. V lost 4 bases, J lost 3 bases, and 6 bases stayed unmatched. The CDR3 consists of 15 residues. CDR3 in DNA: TGTGCCATCAGTGCCGGACAGGGAGATACAGATACGCAGTATTTT. Amino acid sequence: CAISAGQGDTDTQYF.

V gene TRBV5-5 combines with J gene TRBJ2-7, with D unresolved. In germline, CDR1 is SGHKS, CDR2 YYEKEE (reference sequence). Trimming took 2 bases from V and 6 from J, leaving 18 bases between them. This CDR3 has 15 residues. The CDR3 DNA follows: TGTGCCAGCAGCTTTAACTCGCAAGGCCACGCCGAGCAGTACTTC. Translation gives CASSFNSQGHAEQYF.

This clonotype was detected a few times. The rearrangement joins TRBV7-9 to TRBJ2-7, with 11 bases identical to TRBD2. CDR3 length: 17 residues. V was clipped by 5 bases and J by 0 bases; unmatched bases: 9. The germline V gene encodes CDR1 SEHNR and CDR2 FQNEAQ (reference sequence). The CDR3 protein is CASSPPTSGASSYEQYF. Here the CDR3 DNA reads TGTGCCAGCAGCCCGCCGACTAGCGGGGCAAGCTCCTACGAGCAGTACTTC.

The V and J genes are TRBV2 and TRBJ2-1, with a tentative D call TRBD2 (6 bases). The V and J ends lost 2 bases and 4 bases respectively, with 12 bases between them. The V gene's germline CDR1 is SNHLY and CDR2 FYNNEI. There are 15 residues in the CDR3. The CDR3: CASSETPAGYNEQFF. In nucleotides, the CDR3 is TGTGCCAGCAGTGAAACCCCAGCGGGTTACAATGAGCAGTTCTTC.

This clonotype was observed a handful of times. The chain has TRBV24-1 and TRBJ2-3, with 11 positions matching TRBD2. The germline gives CDR1 KGHDR, CDR2 SFDVKD. The J segment lost 5 bases and the V segment lost 6 bases, leaving 3 bases of the junction unmatched. The CDR3 is 14 amino acids. CDR3 DNA: TGTGCCACCAGTCACGGGACTAGCGGAGATACGCAGTATTTT. Translated: CATSHGTSGDTQYF.

V gene TRBV20-1 combines with J gene TRBJ1-2; 7 nucleotides line up with TRBD1. CDR3 size: 12 residues. V lost 3 bases to trimming and J lost 7 bases; unmatched junction nucleotides: 5. Looked up from germline, CDR1 is DFQATT and CDR2 is SNEGSKA (reference sequence). The CDR3 bases are TGCAGTGCTAGCCCCAACAGGGGTGGCTACACCTTC. This codes for CSASPNRGGYTF.

This clonotype was observed a handful of times. CDR3 coding DNA: TGTGCCAGCAACTCCGGGAACTGGGACTATGGCTACACCTTC. Translated, it gives CASNSGNWDYGYTF. The J gene is TRBJ1-2, the V gene TRBV12-3 or TRBV12-4; unclear D gene. The ends were cut back, 7 bases at V and 3 bases at J, with 15 bases in the middle. CDR3 length: 14 residues.

The V gene is TRBV6-5, the J gene TRBJ2-5; 11 bases are shared with TRBD2. The V gene's germline CDR1 is MNHEY and CDR2 SVGAGI. With 0 bases clipped from V and 4 bases from J, the junction kept 7 bases outside the gene matches. The CDR3 extends over 17 amino acids. Here the CDR3 reads CASSYSGLAGIGETQYF. Here the CDR3 DNA reads TGTGCCAGCAGTTACTCTGGACTAGCGGGTATAGGAGAGACCCAGTACTTC.

The V call is TRBV7-9, the J call TRBJ1-2; TRBD1 agrees at 7 bases. This CDR3 region has 15 residues. The J segment lost 6 bases and the V segment lost 4 bases, leaving 11 bases of the junction unmatched. Germline V gene sequence: CDR1 SEHNR, CDR2 FQNEAQ (reference sequence). For the CDR3, the DNA is TGTGCCAGCAGCTATACCGGGACAGTAGGGGATGGCTACACCTTC. The encoded protein is CASSYTGTVGDGYTF.

The sample holds many counts of this clonotype. The chain couples TRBV20-1 to TRBJ2-3, with TRBD1 matching 9 bases. Unmatched junction bases numbered 8, after V lost 5 bases and J lost 2 bases. The germline V gene has CDR1 DFQATT and CDR2 SNEGSKA (reference sequence). The CDR3 covers 15 residues. CDR3 in amino acids: CSADGGQGNTDTQYF. In nucleotides, the CDR3 is TGCAGTGCTGACGGTGGACAGGGGAACACAGATACGCAGTATTTT.

In nucleotides, the CDR3 is TGTGCCAGCAGCCACAATATGTACAATGAGCAGTTCTTC. Protein sequence: CASSHNMYNEQFF. The J gene is TRBJ2-1, the V gene TRBV5-4; D uncertain. Germline V gene sequence: CDR1 SGHNT, CDR2 YYREEE (reference sequence). There are 13 residues in the CDR3. V shed 4 bases and J shed 4 bases, with 9 bases lying between them.

This clonotype occurred a few times. The chain couples TRBV29-1 to TRBJ2-1; D is unresolved. The CDR3 is 12 amino acids. Germline V gene data show CDR1 as SQVTM and CDR2 as ANQGSEA. Deletions cut 0 bases from V and 6 bases from J, with 6 bases between. As DNA, the CDR3 is TGCAGCGTTGAAGAGCAAGGCAATGAGCAGTTCTTC. This encodes CSVEEQGNEQFF.

For the CDR3, the DNA is TGTGCCAGCAGCTTCCCACTAGGTGATACGCAGTATTTT. Residues: CASSFPLGDTQYF. The V call is TRBV7-9, the J call TRBJ2-3, with D possibly TRBD2 on 5 matching bases. CDR1 is SEHNR, CDR2 FQNEAQ, per germline (reference sequence). Trimming took 3 bases from V and 6 from J, leaving 10 bases between them. The CDR3 sequence is 13 residues long.

The rearrangement joins TRBV12-3 or TRBV12-4 to TRBJ2-6; D is uncertain. The CDR3 is 14 amino acids. Trimming removed 6 bases at V and 0 bases at J, with 6 bases between. The CDR3 DNA sequence: TGTGCCAGCAGCCCATACTCTGGGGCCAACGTCCTGACTTTC. Protein: CASSPYSGANVLTF.

In this sample, this clonotype turned up a few times. The J gene is TRBJ2-7, the V gene TRBV27; possible D gene TRBD1, 5 bases. Trimming cost V 5 bases and J 2 bases, with 10 bases left between them. CDR1 is MNHEY and CDR2 is SMNVEV in the germline V gene (reference sequence). The CDR3 contains 13 residues. The CDR3 DNA sequence: TGTGCCAGCAGTGTGACAGCAACCTACGAGCAGTACTTC. It encodes CASSVTATYEQYF.

The V and J genes are TRBV5-1 and TRBJ1-2; TRBD1 aligns across 7 bases. Germline-derived CDR1 and CDR2 are SGHRS and YFSETQ. The CDR3 has 16 amino acids. V shed 0 bases, J shed 8 bases, and the junction held 13 bases outside the gene matches. The DNA of the CDR3 is TGCGCCAGCAGCTTGGGACAGGGACGATCCGCGACCGGCTACACCTTC. Encoded protein: CASSLGQGRSATGYTF.

The sample holds a few counts of this clonotype. Its ends do not fully match the called genes, so a read error is possible. This chain joins TRBV3-1 and TRBJ2-1, with 8 bases matching TRBD1. The CDR3 runs 13 residues. Germline assignment: CDR1 LGHDT and CDR2 YNNKEL (reference sequence). CDR3: CATGAGGYDEQFF. DNA of the CDR3: TGTGCCACGGGAGCAGGGGGCTACGATGAGCAGTTCTTC.

This clonotype was picked up a small number of times. The rearrangement uses TRBV7-2 and TRBJ2-7; TRBD1 is a possible D gene (5 bases). CDR3 length equals 17 residues. Germline V gene lookup returns CDR1 SGHTA and CDR2 FQGNSA. V gave up 6 bases and J gave up 5 bases, with 26 bases separating them. CDR3 protein: CASSSSHQGSLWNEQYF. The CDR3 DNA reads as TGTGCCAGCAGTTCGTCCCACCAGGGCTCTTTATGGAACGAGCAGTACTTC.

This clonotype was observed a handful of times. This sequence joins TRBV7-2 and TRBJ2-7; 10 bases are shared with TRBD1. With 3 bases clipped from V and 4 bases from J, the junction kept 12 bases outside the gene matches. CDR1 SGHTA and CDR2 FQGNSA come from the germline V gene. The CDR3 loop spans 17 amino acids. The CDR3 is CASSLSLPGQGMYEQYF. CDR3 sequence (DNA): TGTGCCAGCAGCTTGTCGCTCCCGGGACAGGGGATGTACGAGCAGTACTTC.

The chain recombines TRBV20-1 with TRBJ2-1; possibly TRBD1 or TRBD2 for D (5 bases each). The CDR3 loop spans 17 amino acids. The V gene's germline CDR1 is DFQATT and CDR2 SNEGSKA (reference sequence). V was shortened by 3 bases and J by 2 bases, with 20 bases between the two germline ends. The CDR3 region has the DNA TGCAGTGCTAGTAAGGTCCGGGGCTTCCCGACCTACAATGAGCAGTTCTTC. It encodes CSASKVRGFPTYNEQFF.

This clonotype was picked up a small number of times. The gene calls are TRBV15 and TRBJ2-7; D may be TRBD2 (6 bases). Germline CDR1 and CDR2: LNHNV and YYDKDF (reference sequence). The CDR3 contains 15 residues. Between the trimmed V and J ends, which lost 1 base and 2 bases, there was a span of 12 bases. This CDR3 reads CATSRGAGRTYEQYF. The CDR3 DNA reads TGTGCCACCAGCAGAGGGGCGGGACGGACCTACGAGCAGTACTTC.

This clonotype was counted between two and nine times. The chain combines TRBV7-8 with TRBJ2-2; 10 bases map to TRBD2. Germline CDR1 is SGHVS and CDR2 is FQNEAQ. The ends lost 5 bases at V and 5 bases at J; junction bases unmatched: 5. The CDR3 runs to 15 residues. CDR3 amino acids: CASSRLAGRTGELFF. The CDR3 DNA follows: TGTGCCAGCAGCCGACTAGCGGGTAGGACCGGGGAGCTGTTTTTT.

This clonotype was found many times. This chain uses TRBV5-5 with TRBJ2-1, with 8 bases lining up with TRBD2. From germline, CDR1 is SGHKS and CDR2 YYEKEE (reference sequence). Trimming at V came to 0 bases and at J to 5 bases, leaving 10 bases not matched to a gene. The length of the CDR3 is 17 residues. The CDR3 DNA is TGTGCCAGCAGCTTGGCCGGGGGGGGACCCCGGGACAATGAGCAGTTCTTC. Translation: CASSLAGGGPRDNEQFF.